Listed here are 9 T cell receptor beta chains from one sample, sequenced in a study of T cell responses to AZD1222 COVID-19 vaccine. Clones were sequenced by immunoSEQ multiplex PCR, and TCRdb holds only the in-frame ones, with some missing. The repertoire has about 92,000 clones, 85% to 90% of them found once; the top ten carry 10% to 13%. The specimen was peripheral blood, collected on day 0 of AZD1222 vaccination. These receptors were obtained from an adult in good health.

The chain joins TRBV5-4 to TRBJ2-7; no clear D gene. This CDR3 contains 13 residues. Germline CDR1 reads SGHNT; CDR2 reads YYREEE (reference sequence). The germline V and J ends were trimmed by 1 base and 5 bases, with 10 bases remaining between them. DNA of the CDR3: TGTGCCAGCAGCTTGCCCTCGTCGGACGAGCAGTACTTC. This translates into CASSLPSSDEQYF.

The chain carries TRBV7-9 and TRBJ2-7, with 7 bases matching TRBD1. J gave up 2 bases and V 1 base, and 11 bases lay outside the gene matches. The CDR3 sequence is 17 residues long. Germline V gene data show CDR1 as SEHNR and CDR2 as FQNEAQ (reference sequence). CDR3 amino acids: CASSLVRSRDRTYEQYF. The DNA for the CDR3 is TGTGCCAGCAGCTTAGTTAGGTCCCGGGACAGAACCTACGAGCAGTACTTC. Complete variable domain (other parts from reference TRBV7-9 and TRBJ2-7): DTGVSQNPRHKITKRGQNVTFRCDPISEHNRLYWYRQTLGQGPEFLTYFQNEAQLEKSRLLSDRFSAERPKGSFSTLEIQRTEQGDSAMYLCASSLVRSRDRTYEQYFGPGTRLTVT.

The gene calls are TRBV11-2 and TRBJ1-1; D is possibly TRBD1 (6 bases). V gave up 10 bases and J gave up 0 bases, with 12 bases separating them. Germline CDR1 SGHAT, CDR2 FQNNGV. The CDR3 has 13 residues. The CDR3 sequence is CANSRGLNTEAFF. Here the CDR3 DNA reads TGTGCCAATTCGCGGGGGCTGAACACTGAAGCTTTCTTT.

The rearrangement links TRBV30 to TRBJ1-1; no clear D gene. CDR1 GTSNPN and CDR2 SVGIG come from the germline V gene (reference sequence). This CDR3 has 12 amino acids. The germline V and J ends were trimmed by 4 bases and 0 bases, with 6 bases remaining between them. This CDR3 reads CAWTSMNTEAFF. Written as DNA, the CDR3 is TGTGCCTGGACTTCCATGAACACTGAAGCTTTCTTT.

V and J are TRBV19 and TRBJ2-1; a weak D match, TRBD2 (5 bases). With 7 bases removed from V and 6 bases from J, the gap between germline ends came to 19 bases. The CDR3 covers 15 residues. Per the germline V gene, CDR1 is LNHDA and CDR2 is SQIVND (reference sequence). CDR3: CASTHGIRAGNEQFF. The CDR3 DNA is TGTGCCAGTACCCACGGGATCCGGGCTGGCAATGAGCAGTTCTTC.

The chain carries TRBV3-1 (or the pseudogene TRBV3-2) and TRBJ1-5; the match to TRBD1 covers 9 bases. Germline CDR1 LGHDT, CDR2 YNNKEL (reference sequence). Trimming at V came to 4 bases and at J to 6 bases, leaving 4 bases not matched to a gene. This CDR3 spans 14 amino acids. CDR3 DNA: TGTGCCAGCAGCCTGGGACAGGGAACTCAGCCCCAGCATTTT. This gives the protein CASSLGQGTQPQHF.

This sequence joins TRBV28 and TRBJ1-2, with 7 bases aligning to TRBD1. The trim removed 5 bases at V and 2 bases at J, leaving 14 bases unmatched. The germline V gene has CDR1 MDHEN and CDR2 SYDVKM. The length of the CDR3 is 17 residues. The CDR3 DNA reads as TGTGCCAGCAGTCCCACGAGACAGGGAGCCTCGAACTATGGCTACACCTTC. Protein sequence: CASSPTRQGASNYGYTF.

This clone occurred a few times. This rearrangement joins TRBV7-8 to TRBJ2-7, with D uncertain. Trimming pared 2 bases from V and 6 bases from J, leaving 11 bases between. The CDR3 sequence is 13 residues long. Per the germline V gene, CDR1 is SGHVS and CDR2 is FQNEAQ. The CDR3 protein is CASSLRPPSEQYF. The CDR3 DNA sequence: TGTGCCAGCAGCTTACGTCCACCCTCCGAGCAGTACTTC. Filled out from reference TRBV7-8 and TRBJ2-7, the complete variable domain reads GAGVSQSPRYKVAKRGQDVALRCDPISGHVSLFWYQQALGQGPEFLTYFQNEAQLDKSGLPSDRFFAERPEGSVSTLKIQRTQQEDSAVYLCASSLRPPSEQYFGPGTRLTVT.

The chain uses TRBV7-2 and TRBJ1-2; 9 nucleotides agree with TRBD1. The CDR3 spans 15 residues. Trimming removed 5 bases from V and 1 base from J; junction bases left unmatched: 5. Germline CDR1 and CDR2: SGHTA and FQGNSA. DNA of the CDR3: TGTGCCAGCAGCCCGGGACAGGGCCTTAACTATGGCTACACCTTC. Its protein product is CASSPGQGLNYGYTF.